This T cell receptor beta chain was recovered during a study of T cell responses to AZD1222 COVID-19 vaccine. Overall study findings and caveats: Nearly half of unique spike-specific TCRs reportedly avoided B.1.351 and B.1.1.7 mutated regions. No day 14 peak samples; only post-peak repertoires were characterized. Most donors were white British and more were female, and clonal diversity was possibly underestimated. Once two AZD1222 doses were given, Spike-specific TCR breadth and depth went up.

To note about this clone: As yet, its antigen is unknown.

Data came from immunoSEQ multiplex PCR; TCRdb stores just in-frame clones and leaves some out. The sample contains some 170,000 clones, more than 75% of which appear only once. CDR3 length: 13 residues. The ends were cut back, 0 bases at V and 9 bases at J, with 11 bases in the middle. Germline loops: CDR1 SGHAT, CDR2 FQNNGV. The rearrangement uses TRBV11-2 and TRBJ1-1, with D hard to call. The sample consisted of peripheral blood, taken 28 days after the second AZD1222 dose. This TCR was recovered from an adult who received the AZD1222 COVID-19 vaccine. DNA for the CDR3: TGTGCCAGCAGCTTAGATCGAGAGGGTAAAGCTTTCTTT. Translating it yields CASSLDREGKAFF.